The 12 T cell receptor beta chains below come from one sample, sequenced in a study of shared clonotypes between healthy human individuals. Some clones are missing from TCRdb's copy, which holds only in-frame ones; the method was immunoSEQ multiplex PCR. The sample holds approximately 2.5 million clones, roughly 92% seen once. The specimen was naive CD4+ T cells sorted from blood. The sample's subset: CD45RA+ positively selected. Source of these receptors: a man aged 18-30 years in good health.

The gene calls are TRBV21-1 and TRBJ2-3. TRBV21-1 is designated a pseudogene. The CDR3 is made up of 13 amino acids. In nucleotides, the CDR3 is TGTGCCAGCAGCAAAGTTAGGTCAGATACGCAGTATTTT. It yields the protein CASSKVRSDTQYF.

This clone occurred once. The genes are TRBV5-6 and TRBJ2-7, with TRBD1 identical over 9 bases. Trimming took 2 bases from V and 12 from J; bases not matched to a gene: 18. This CDR3 has 16 amino acids. Germline CDR1 SGHDT, CDR2 YYEEEE. In DNA form, the CDR3 reads TGTGCCAGCAGCTTCCAAAGCCGGGACAGGGAGAGTTGGGTGTACTTC. It encodes CASSFQSRDRESWVYF.

The chain couples TRBV2 to TRBJ2-5; 14 positions match TRBD2. Germline V gene sequence: CDR1 SNHLY, CDR2 FYNNEI. The V segment lost 6 bases and the J segment 4 bases; nucleotides outside the gene matches: 4. The CDR3 runs to 15 residues. In DNA, the CDR3 is TGTGCCAGCAGGACTGGACTAGCGGGAGGAGAGACCCAGTACTTC. The encoded protein is CASRTGLAGGETQYF.

This clone was observed a single time. J is TRBJ2-7 and V is TRBV7-3, with 7 positions matching TRBD1. Unmatched junction bases numbered 3, after V lost 1 base and J lost 0 bases. Germline V lookup: CDR1 SGHTA, CDR2 FQGTGA. CDR3 length equals 15 residues. CDR3 nucleotides: TGTGCCAGCAGCTTAATAGCAGGGGGCTCCTACGAGCAGTACTTC. Protein product: CASSLIAGGSYEQYF.

Only one count was recorded for this clone. This sequence joins TRBV2 and TRBJ2-2; TRBD1 is a possible D gene (5 bases). CDR3 length equals 13 residues. Germline CDR1 and CDR2: SNHLY and FYNNEI. V was trimmed by 11 bases and J by 1 base, leaving 11 bases between them. CDR3 DNA sequence: TGTGCCGACAAGACAGAGAACACCGGGGAGCTGTTTTTT. It encodes CADKTENTGELFF.

The genes are TRBV14 and TRBJ2-7; D unresolved. V gave up 1 base and J gave up 0 bases, with 4 bases separating them. The CDR3 totals 13 residues. From germline, CDR1 is SGHDN and CDR2 FVKESK. The CDR3 reads CASSQALSYEQYF. The CDR3, as DNA: TGTGCCAGCAGCCAAGCTCTCTCCTACGAGCAGTACTTC.

The CDR3 sequence is CSARDHEKLFF. Written as DNA, the CDR3 is TGCAGTGCTAGAGATCATGAAAAACTGTTTTTT. The gene calls are TRBV20-1 and TRBJ1-4; D ambiguous. Germline V lookup: CDR1 DFQATT, CDR2 SNEGSKA (reference sequence). The CDR3 is made up of 11 amino acids. V was cut by 0 bases and J by 6 bases, with 2 bases left in between.

CDR3 DNA: TGTGCCAGCAGTCTTTTTCAGGGGGACCAAGAGACCCAGTACTTC. It yields the protein CASSLFQGDQETQYF. The chain links TRBV7-8 to TRBJ2-5, with TRBD1 identical over 7 bases. V lost 6 bases and J lost 0; bases outside the gene matches: 7. CDR1 SGHVS and CDR2 FQNEAQ come from the germline V gene. This CDR3 comprises 15 residues.

This rearrangement joins TRBV5-1 to TRBJ2-5; 10 bases are shared with TRBD2. V shed 2 bases and J 7 bases; nucleotides not matched to a gene: 5. The CDR3 has 14 residues. In germline, CDR1 is SGHRS, CDR2 YFSETQ. This CDR3 reads CASSFESGGATQYF. In DNA, the CDR3 is TGCGCCAGCAGCTTCGAGAGCGGGGGGGCGACCCAGTACTTC.

Points on this clone: Other DNA sequences in the sample encode the same CDR3. The chain has TRBV19 and TRBJ1-5, with 8 bases matching TRBD1. Germline-derived CDR1 and CDR2 are LNHDA and SQIVND (reference sequence). V was pared by 7 bases and J by 4 bases, with 3 bases of the junction left unmatched. CDR3 length equals 13 residues. CDR3 residues: CASTRTGNQPQHF. CDR3 nucleotide sequence: TGTGCCAGTACCAGGACAGGGAATCAGCCCCAGCATTTT.

The chain joins TRBV19 to TRBJ1-5, with 8 nucleotides matching TRBD1. CDR3 length equals 14 residues. Germline CDR1 LNHDA, CDR2 SQIVND (reference sequence). V dropped 5 bases and J dropped 5; count of bases not matched to a gene: 5. The CDR3 nucleotides read TGTGCCAGTAGTTCGACAGGGGACGATCAGCCCCAGCATTTT. Translating gives CASSSTGDDQPQHF. Variable domain in full (rest from reference TRBV19 and TRBJ1-5): DGGITQSPKYLFRKEGQNVTLSCEQNLNHDAMYWYRQDPGQGLRLIYYSQIVNDFQKGDIAEGYSVSREKKESFPLTVTSAQKNPTAFYLCASSSTGDDQPQHFGDGTRLSIL.

This chain joins TRBV30 and TRBJ2-3; 8 bases fit TRBD2. Per the germline V gene, CDR1 is GTSNPN and CDR2 is SVGIG (reference sequence). This CDR3 has 14 residues. The ends lost 7 bases at V and 9 bases at J; junction bases unmatched: 15. DNA of the CDR3: TGTGCCTTTCAGGGAACTAGCGGTTCGGGGACGCAGTATTTT. Protein sequence: CAFQGTSGSGTQYF.